This T cell receptor (beta chain) was found in a study of molecular identifiers for immune sequencing clone quantification. V lost 5 bases, J lost 2 bases, and 12 bases stayed unmatched. Germline CDR1 SGHAT, CDR2 FQNNGV. CDR3 size: 16 residues. Findings of the study overall: A single cell's spiked Jurkat TCR RNA was reportedly detectable among 900,000 to 1,000,000 naive cells.

A single record per CDR3 protein comes from TCRdb applying MiXCR to the PCR reads. The table records about 640,000 distinct CDR3 sequences, about 20% of them present only once. This clonotype was observed a few times. Its antigen is not known. This TCR was sampled from a human donor in good health. Some libraries in this study had Jurkat cell RNA spiked in. The sequenced material came from naive CD8+ T cells from blood, with Jurkat cell RNA spiked in. Subset here: FACS-sorted CD8+CD4-CCR7+CD45RA+ naive T cells. V usage is TRBV11-2 and J usage is TRBJ2-7; TRBD2 matches at 7 bases. The DNA of the CDR3 is TGTGCCAGCAGCCCACACTCCTACGGACTAGCCTACGAGCAGTACTTC. Protein sequence: CASSPHSYGLAYEQYF.